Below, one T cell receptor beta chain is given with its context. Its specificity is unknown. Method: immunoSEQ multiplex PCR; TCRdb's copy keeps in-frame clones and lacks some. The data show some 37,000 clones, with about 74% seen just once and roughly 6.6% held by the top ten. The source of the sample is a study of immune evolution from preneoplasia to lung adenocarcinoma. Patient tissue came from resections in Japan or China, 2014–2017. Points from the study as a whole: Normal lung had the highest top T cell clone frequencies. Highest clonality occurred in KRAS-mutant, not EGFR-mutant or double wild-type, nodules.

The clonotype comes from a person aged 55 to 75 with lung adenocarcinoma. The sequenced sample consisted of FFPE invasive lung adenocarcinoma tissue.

CDR3 protein: CASSRQVNYGYTF. CDR3 coding DNA: TGTGCCAGTAGCCGACAGGTAAACTATGGCTACACCTTC. V and J are TRBV19 and TRBJ1-2, with D possibly matching TRBD1 (6 bases). V was shortened by 6 bases and J by 2 bases, with 10 bases between the two germline ends. The CDR3 loop spans 13 amino acids. In germline, CDR1 is LNHDA, CDR2 SQIVND (reference sequence).